This paragraph reports one TCR beta chain. The germline CDR1 and CDR2 sequences are LGHNA and YSLEER. This CDR3 has 14 residues. This record belongs to a study of T cells expressing NK-cell markers. TCRdb reanalyzed the 5' RACE reads and collapses them to one entry per CDR3 protein, without DNA. The sample totals 400,000 to 550,000 distinct CDR3 sequences. This rearrangement joins TRBV4-3 to TRBJ1-5; TCRdb outputs TRBD1, but without DNA this stays unchecked. This receptor was obtained from a woman between 18 and 69 years old in good health. Sequenced input: blood T cells: a sorted CD56 or NKG2C T cell subset, CD4+ or CD8+ T cells, or bulk PBMC T cells (not recorded which). The CDR3 sequence: CASSQDSGNGPQHF.